The text below deals with one TCR beta chain. The sample belongs to a study of cytomegalovirus exposure and HLA in healthy donors. Across the whole study: Unique TCRs from HLA-typed donors, roughly 89 million of them, were held in an early data release.

The study ran its PCR with 60 Vbeta and 13 Jbeta primers. Produced via immunoSEQ multiplex PCR; TCRdb's table is partial and in-frame only. The table shows about 140,000 clones, with approximately 82% occurring only once. There are 16 residues in the CDR3. V lost 4 bases to trimming and J lost 3 bases, with 16 bases between them. Germline loops: CDR1 SGHVS, CDR2 FNYEAQ. The chain uses TRBV7-6 and TRBJ2-4, with a weak D call TRBD2 (5 bases). Material for sequencing was PBMCs. This sequence originates from a woman aged 40 to 50 in good health and CMV-seronegative. CDR3 DNA: TGTGCCAGCAGCTCCAGACTACCGGGCGGCAAAAACATTCAGTACTTC. Translating gives CASSSRLPGGKNIQYF.